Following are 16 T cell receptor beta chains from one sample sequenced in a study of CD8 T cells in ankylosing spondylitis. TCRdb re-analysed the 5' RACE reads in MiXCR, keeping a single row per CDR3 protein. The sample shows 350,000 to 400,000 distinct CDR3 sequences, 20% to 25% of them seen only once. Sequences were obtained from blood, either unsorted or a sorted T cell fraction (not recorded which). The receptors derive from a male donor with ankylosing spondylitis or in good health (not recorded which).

The CDR3 DNA reads as TGTGCCAGCAGCGCGGGGGGGGGGCCAACAGATACGCAGTATTTT. Translated: CASSAGGGPTDTQYF. The V call is TRBV9, the J call TRBJ2-3; TRBD2 agrees at 8 bases. J was trimmed by 3 bases and V by 3 bases; bases with no gene match: 6. Per the germline V gene, CDR1 is SGDLS and CDR2 is YYNGEE. CDR3 length: 15 amino acids.

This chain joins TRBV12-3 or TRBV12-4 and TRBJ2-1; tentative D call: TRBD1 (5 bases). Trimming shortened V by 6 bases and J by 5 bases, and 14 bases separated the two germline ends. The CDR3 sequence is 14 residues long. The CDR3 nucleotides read TGTGCCAGCAGCACGTTGGGGCTCCACAATGAGCAGTTCTTC. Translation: CASSTLGLHNEQFF.

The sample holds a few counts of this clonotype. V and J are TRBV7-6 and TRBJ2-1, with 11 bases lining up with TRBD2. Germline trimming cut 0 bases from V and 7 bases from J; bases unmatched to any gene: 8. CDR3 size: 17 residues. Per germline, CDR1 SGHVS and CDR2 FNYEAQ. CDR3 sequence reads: CASSLARIAGGPNEQFF. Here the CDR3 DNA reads TGTGCCAGCAGCTTAGCCCGAATAGCGGGGGGGCCGAATGAGCAGTTCTTC.

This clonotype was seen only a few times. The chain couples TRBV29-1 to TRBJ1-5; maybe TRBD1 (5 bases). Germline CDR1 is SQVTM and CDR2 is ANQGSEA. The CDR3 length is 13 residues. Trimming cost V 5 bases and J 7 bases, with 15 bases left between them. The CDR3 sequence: CSVRAGELQPQHF. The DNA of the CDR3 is TGCAGCGTTAGGGCGGGGGAACTGCAGCCCCAGCATTTT.

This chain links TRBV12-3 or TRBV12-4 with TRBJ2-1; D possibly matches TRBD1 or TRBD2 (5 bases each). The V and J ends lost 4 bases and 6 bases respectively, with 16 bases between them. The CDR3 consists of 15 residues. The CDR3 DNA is TGTGCCAGCAGTTCCCCGGGACGGCCCGTCAATGAGCAGTTCTTC. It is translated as CASSSPGRPVNEQFF.

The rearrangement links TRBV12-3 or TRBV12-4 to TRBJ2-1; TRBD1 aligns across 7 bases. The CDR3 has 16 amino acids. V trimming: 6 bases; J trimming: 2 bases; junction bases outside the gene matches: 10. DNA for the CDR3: TGTGCCAGCAGCCTCAGTTTCGGGACAGCCTACAATGAGCAGTTCTTC. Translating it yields CASSLSFGTAYNEQFF.

The CDR3 region has the DNA TGTGCCAGCAGTAAAGTACGCTCGGGATCCCAAGAGACCCAGTACTTC. Protein product: CASSKVRSGSQETQYF. The chain has TRBV6-1 and TRBJ2-5, with TRBD2 as a possible D gene (5 bases). V shed 5 bases and J shed 1 base, with 17 bases lying between them. This CDR3 is built from 16 residues. Germline V gene data show CDR1 as MNHNS and CDR2 as SASEGT.

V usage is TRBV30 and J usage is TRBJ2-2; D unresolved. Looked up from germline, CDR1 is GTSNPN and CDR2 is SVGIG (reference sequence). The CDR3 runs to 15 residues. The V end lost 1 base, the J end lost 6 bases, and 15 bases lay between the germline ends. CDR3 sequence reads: CAWSDEAEPPGELFF. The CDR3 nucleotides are TGTGCCTGGAGTGACGAAGCCGAACCTCCCGGGGAGCTGTTTTTT. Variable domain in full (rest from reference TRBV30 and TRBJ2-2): SQTIHQWPATLVQPVGSPLSLECTVEGTSNPNLYWYRQAAGRGLQLLFYSVGIGQISSEVPQNLSASRPQDRQFILSSKKLLLSDSGFYLCAWSDEAEPPGELFFGEGSRLTVL.

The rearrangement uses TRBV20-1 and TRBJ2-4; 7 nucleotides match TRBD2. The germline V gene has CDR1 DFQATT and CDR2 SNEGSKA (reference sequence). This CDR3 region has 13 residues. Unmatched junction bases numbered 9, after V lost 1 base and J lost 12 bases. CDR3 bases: TGCAGTGCTAGAGTGGGACTAACTCCAAGTCAGTACTTC. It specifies CSARVGLTPSQYF.

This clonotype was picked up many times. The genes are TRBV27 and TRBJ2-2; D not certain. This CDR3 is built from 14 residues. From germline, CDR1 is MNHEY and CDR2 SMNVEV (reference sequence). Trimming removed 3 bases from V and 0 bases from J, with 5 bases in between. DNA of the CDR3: TGTGCCAGCAGTTTCGCAACGAACACCGGGGAGCTGTTTTTT. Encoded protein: CASSFATNTGELFF.

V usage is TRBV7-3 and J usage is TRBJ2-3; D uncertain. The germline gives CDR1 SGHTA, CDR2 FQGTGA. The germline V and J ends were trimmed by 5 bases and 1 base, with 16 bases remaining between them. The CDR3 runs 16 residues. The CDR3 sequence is CASSPLGVAGTDTQYF. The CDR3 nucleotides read TGTGCCAGCAGCCCCCTAGGCGTGGCAGGCACAGATACGCAGTATTTT.

CDR3 residues: CASSQVVVAGQETQYF. In DNA form, the CDR3 reads TGTGCCAGCAGCCAAGTTGTGGTAGCGGGGCAAGAGACCCAGTACTTC. The genes are TRBV3-1 and TRBJ2-5; TRBD2 agrees at 8 bases. The CDR3 sequence is 16 residues long. CDR1 is LGHDT and CDR2 is YNNKEL in the germline V gene (reference sequence). The V segment lost 1 base and the J segment 2 bases; nucleotides outside the gene matches: 6.

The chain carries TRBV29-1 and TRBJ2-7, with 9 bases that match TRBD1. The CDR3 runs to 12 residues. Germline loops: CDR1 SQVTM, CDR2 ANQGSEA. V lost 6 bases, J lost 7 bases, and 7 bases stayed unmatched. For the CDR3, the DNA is TGCAGCGTGAACAGGGGGCTAGGGGAGCAGTACTTC. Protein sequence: CSVNRGLGEQYF.

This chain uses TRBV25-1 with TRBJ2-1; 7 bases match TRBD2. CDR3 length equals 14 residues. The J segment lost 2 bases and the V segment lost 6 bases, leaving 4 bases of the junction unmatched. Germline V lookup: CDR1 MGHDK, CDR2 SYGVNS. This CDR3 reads CASRTGGAYNEQFF. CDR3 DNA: TGTGCCAGCAGAACTGGGGGGGCCTACAATGAGCAGTTCTTC.

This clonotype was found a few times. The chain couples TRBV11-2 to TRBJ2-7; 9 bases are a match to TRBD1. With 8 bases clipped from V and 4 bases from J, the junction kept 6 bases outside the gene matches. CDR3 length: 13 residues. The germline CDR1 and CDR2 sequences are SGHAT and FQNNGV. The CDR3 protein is CASAPGQGYEQYF. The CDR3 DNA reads TGTGCCAGCGCACCGGGACAGGGTTACGAGCAGTACTTC.

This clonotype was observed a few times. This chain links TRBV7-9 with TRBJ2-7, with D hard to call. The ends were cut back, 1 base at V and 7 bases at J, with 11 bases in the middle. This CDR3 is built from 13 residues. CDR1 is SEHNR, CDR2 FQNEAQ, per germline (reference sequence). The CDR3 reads CASSLGAALEQYF. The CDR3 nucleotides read TGTGCCAGCAGCTTAGGGGCAGCGTTGGAGCAGTACTTC.